This T cell receptor beta chain was observed in a study of blood T cells in healthy people across ages. The CDR3 has 14 amino acids. The V and J ends lost 3 bases and 1 base respectively, with 10 bases between them. In germline, CDR1 is MDHEN, CDR2 SYDVKM. Then a second PCR, running about 6 to 11 cycles, was carried out with a sample-barcoded 5' primer and a J-beta primer mix. One entry per CDR3 protein results from TCRdb running MiXCR on the 5' RACE reads. The sample includes roughly 1.7 million distinct CDR3 sequences, about 31% of them seen just once. Donor samples were obtained from healthy Caucasian individuals from Russia, aged about 6 to 90. Extracted total RNA amounted to at least 5.5 micrograms for each sample. To note about this clonotype: Its antigen remains unknown.

Study results and limitations: Naive CD4+ cell counts and diversity both ran higher in long-lived than in aged donors.

This clonotype was sampled from a woman in her twenties or thirties in good health. The chain couples TRBV28 to TRBJ2-7; tentative D call: TRBD1 (5 bases). Sequenced sample: blood. As DNA, the CDR3 is TGTGCCAGCAGTTTCGCAGGGCCGTCCTACGAGCAGTACTTC. Translated, it gives CASSFAGPSYEQYF.